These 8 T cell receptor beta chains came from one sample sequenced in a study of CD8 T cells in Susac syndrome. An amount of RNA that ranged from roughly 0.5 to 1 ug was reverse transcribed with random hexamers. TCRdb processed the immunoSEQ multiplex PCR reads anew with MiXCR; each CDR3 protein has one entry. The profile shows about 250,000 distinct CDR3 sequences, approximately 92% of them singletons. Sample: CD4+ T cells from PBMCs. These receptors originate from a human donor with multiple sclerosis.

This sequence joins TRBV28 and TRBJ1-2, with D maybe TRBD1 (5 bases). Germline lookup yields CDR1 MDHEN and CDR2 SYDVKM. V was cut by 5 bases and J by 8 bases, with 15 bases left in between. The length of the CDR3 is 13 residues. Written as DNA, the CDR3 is TGTGCCAGCAGTCCTACGGTCTCAGGGGGCTACACCTTC. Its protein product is CASSPTVSGGYTF.

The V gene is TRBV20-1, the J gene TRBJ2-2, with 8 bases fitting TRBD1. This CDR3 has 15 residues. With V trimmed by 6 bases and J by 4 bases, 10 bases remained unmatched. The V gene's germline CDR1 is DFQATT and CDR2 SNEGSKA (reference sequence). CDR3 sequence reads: CSATPSGGRTGELFF. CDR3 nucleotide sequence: TGCAGTGCCACTCCTTCAGGGGGCCGCACCGGGGAGCTGTTTTTT.

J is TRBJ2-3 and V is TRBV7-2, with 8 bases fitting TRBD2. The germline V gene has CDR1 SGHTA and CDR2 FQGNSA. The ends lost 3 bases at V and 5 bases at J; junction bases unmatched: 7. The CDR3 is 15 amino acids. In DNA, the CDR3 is TGTGCCAGCAGCTTCGGCAGCGGGAGTATAGATACGCAGTATTTT. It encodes CASSFGSGSIDTQYF.

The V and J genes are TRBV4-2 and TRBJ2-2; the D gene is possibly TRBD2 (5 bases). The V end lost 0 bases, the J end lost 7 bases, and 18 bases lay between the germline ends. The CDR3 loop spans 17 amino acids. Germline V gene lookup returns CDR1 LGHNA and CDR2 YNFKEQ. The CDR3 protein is CASSQEGPAVPFGELFF. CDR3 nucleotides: TGTGCCAGCAGCCAAGAAGGCCCAGCGGTGCCGTTCGGGGAGCTGTTTTTT.

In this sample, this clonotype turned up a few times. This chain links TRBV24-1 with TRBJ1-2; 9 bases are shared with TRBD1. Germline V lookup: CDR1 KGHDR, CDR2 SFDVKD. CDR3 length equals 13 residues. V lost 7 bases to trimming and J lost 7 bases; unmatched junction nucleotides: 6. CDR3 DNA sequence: TGTGCCACCAGAGGGACAGGGAGAGGTGGCTACACCTTC. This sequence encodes CATRGTGRGGYTF.

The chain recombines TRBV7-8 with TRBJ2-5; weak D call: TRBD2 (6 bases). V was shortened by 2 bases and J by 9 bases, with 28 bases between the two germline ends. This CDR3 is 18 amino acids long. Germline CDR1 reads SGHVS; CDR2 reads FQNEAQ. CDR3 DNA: TGTGCCAGCAGCTTACATCGATTCTACCGGGACTGGCCTATGGCCCAGTACTTC. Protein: CASSLHRFYRDWPMAQYF.

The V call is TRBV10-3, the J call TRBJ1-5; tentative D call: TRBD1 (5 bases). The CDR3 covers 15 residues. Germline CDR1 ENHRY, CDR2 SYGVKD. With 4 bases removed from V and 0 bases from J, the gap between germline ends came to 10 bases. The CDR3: CAISGRDDSNQPQHF. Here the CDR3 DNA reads TGTGCCATCAGTGGCCGGGACGATAGCAATCAGCCCCAGCATTTT.

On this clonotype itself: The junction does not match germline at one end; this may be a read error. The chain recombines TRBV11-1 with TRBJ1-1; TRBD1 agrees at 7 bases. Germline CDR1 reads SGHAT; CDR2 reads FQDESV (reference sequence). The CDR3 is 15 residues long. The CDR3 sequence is CASSSRQGGRTEAFF. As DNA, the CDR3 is TGTGCCAGCAGCAGCAGACAGGGAGGACGGACTGAAGCCTTCTTT.